Listed below are T cell receptor beta chains from one sample, sequenced in a study of molecular identifiers for immune sequencing clone quantification. TCRdb fed the PCR reads into MiXCR, producing one record per CDR3 protein. The sample consists of just under 650,000 distinct CDR3 sequences, around 20% of them appearing once. The sample consisted of naive CD8+ T cells from blood, with Jurkat cell RNA spiked in. The receptor set was obtained from a human donor in good health. Some libraries in this study had Jurkat cell RNA spiked in. The CDR3 runs from the conserved cysteine through the conserved F or W. The size entry is marked missing in some rows and otherwise reads once, few, many or a size class.

j_gene: TRBJ2-3
abundance: many
v_gene: TRBV7-2
CDR3aa: CASSPRVGGLTDTQYF

j_gene: TRBJ2-7
abundance: many
v_gene: TRBV27
CDR3aa: CASSTSTSGIGEQYF

j_gene: TRBJ2-7
abundance: NA
v_gene: TRBV29-1
CDR3aa: CSVTGVYEQYF

j_gene: TRBJ2-3
abundance: many
v_gene: TRBV12-3/TRBV12-4
CDR3aa: CASSLNYQDTQYF

j_gene: TRBJ2-3
abundance: many
v_gene: TRBV9
CDR3aa: CASSVDTLASTDTQYF

j_gene: TRBJ2-6
abundance: many
v_gene: TRBV30
CDR3aa: CAWSPGSGANVLTF

j_gene: TRBJ2-5
abundance: many
v_gene: TRBV2
CDR3aa: CASSEPNQETQYF

j_gene: TRBJ2-5
abundance: many
v_gene: TRBV24-1
CDR3aa: CATSDPDRSETQYF

j_gene: TRBJ2-1
abundance: few
v_gene: TRBV6-8
CDR3aa: CASSYPRDPYNEQFF

j_gene: TRBJ2-3
abundance: many
v_gene: TRBV5-6
CDR3aa: CASSLVARTADTQYF

j_gene: TRBJ2-1
abundance: many
v_gene: TRBV6-1
CDR3aa: CASSESPQGFYNEQFF

j_gene: TRBJ2-7
abundance: many
v_gene: TRBV19
CDR3aa: CASRDNSYEQYF

j_gene: TRBJ2-3
abundance: NA
v_gene: TRBV20-1
CDR3aa: CSARDVGLAGISDTQYF

j_gene: TRBJ2-4
abundance: many
v_gene: TRBV20-1
CDR3aa: CSARPRRGKNIQYF

j_gene: TRBJ2-2
abundance: many
v_gene: TRBV30
CDR3aa: CAWGGHSPTGELFF

j_gene: TRBJ2-3
abundance: many
v_gene: TRBV7-9
CDR3aa: CASIPTEASDTQYF

j_gene: TRBJ1-2
abundance: many
v_gene: TRBV30
CDR3aa: CAWSQTQGYTF

j_gene: TRBJ2-5
abundance: few
v_gene: TRBV7-9
CDR3aa: CASNNTGQSKETQYF

j_gene: TRBJ2-3
abundance: many
v_gene: TRBV3-1
CDR3aa: CASSRPGQTASTDTQYF

j_gene: TRBJ2-1
abundance: once
v_gene: TRBV24-1
CDR3aa: CAASDYDEDNEQFF

j_gene: TRBJ1-5
abundance: many
v_gene: TRBV28
CDR3aa: CASRFGGGNQPQHF

j_gene: TRBJ2-5
abundance: many
v_gene: TRBV4-3
CDR3aa: CASSQDRGGGETQYF

j_gene: TRBJ2-7
abundance: many
v_gene: TRBV4-2
CDR3aa: CASSQEGISGDYEQYF

j_gene: TRBJ2-2
abundance: many
v_gene: TRBV6-5
CDR3aa: CASSIRDRSNTGELFF

j_gene: TRBJ2-2
abundance: many
v_gene: TRBV29-1
CDR3aa: CSVTGDTGELFF

j_gene: TRBJ2-5
abundance: few
v_gene: TRBV19
CDR3aa: CASSMNGGQWETQYF

j_gene: TRBJ2-7
abundance: few
v_gene: TRBV19
CDR3aa: CASSFRTVDYEQYF

j_gene: TRBJ1-1
abundance: many
v_gene: TRBV9
CDR3aa: CASSATGLNTEAFF

j_gene: TRBJ2-2
abundance: once
v_gene: TRBV13
CDR3aa: CACSLWTNTGELFF

j_gene: TRBJ1-5
abundance: few
v_gene: TRBV27
CDR3aa: CASSPPTGSQHF